The 9 T cell receptor beta chains in this list originate from one sample, sequenced in a study of control samples from healthy donors and cancer patients. TCRdb keeps only in-frame clones here, not all; method: immunoSEQ multiplex PCR. Among tens of thousands of clones listed, 85% to 90% were seen once. Sample: PBMCs. Receptors originate from a man in his fifties or sixties with head and neck cancer.

Only a few counts were recorded for this clone. The V and J genes are TRBV9 and TRBJ1-4; 8 bases agree with TRBD1. Trimming cost V 7 bases and J 8 bases; bases outside gene matches: 13. Germline assignment: CDR1 SGDLS and CDR2 YYNGEE. This CDR3 has 15 amino acids. The CDR3 DNA sequence: TGTGCCAGCCTCCAGGGTGGACAGGGAATAGAAAAACTGTTTTTT. Translation gives CASLQGGQGIEKLFF.

The V call is TRBV21-1, the J call TRBJ2-1. TRBV21-1 is classified as a pseudogene. This CDR3 is built from 17 residues. CDR3 in amino acids: CASSKEVTGERGTEQFF. DNA of the CDR3: TGTGCCAGCAGCAAAGAGGTGACAGGGGAGCGGGGGACTGAGCAGTTCTTC.

The CDR3 DNA sequence: TGTGCCAGCAGACAAAAAGGACTCAACACTGAAGCTTTCTTT. Translated: CASRQKGLNTEAFF. The rearrangement joins TRBV6-6 to TRBJ1-1; no firm D call. Germline V gene sequence: CDR1 MNHNY, CDR2 SVGAGI (reference sequence). V lost 6 bases, J lost 2 bases, and 13 bases lay in between. CDR3 length: 14 amino acids.

The chain is built from TRBV7-9 and TRBJ2-7, with 12 bases lining up with TRBD2. Per germline, CDR1 SEHNR and CDR2 FQNEAQ (reference sequence). The V segment lost 1 base and the J segment 5 bases; nucleotides outside the gene matches: 0. This CDR3 comprises 14 residues. CDR3 sequence (DNA): TGTGCCAGCAGCTTAGGACTAGCGGGGGACGAGCAGTACTTC. Translating it yields CASSLGLAGDEQYF.

The chain employs TRBV19 and TRBJ2-3; either TRBD1 or TRBD2 may supply D (5 bases each). Trimming took 3 bases from V and 5 from J, leaving 9 bases between them. CDR3 length equals 13 residues. The V gene's germline CDR1 is LNHDA and CDR2 SQIVND (reference sequence). CDR3 residues: CASSMGVGDTQYF. The CDR3 DNA is TGTGCCAGTAGTATGGGGGTTGGAGATACGCAGTATTTT.

The rearrangement joins TRBV3-1 (or the pseudogene TRBV3-2) to TRBJ2-2; 10 nucleotides align to TRBD2. V lost 0 bases to trimming and J lost 5 bases; unmatched junction nucleotides: 6. This CDR3 spans 17 amino acids. CDR1 is LGHDT and CDR2 is YNNKEL in the germline V gene (reference sequence). The CDR3 sequence: CASSQDSQRGGTGELFF. The CDR3 DNA reads TGTGCCAGCAGCCAAGATTCCCAGCGGGGGGGAACCGGGGAGCTGTTTTTT.

The V call is TRBV15, the J call TRBJ2-3, with D unclear. This CDR3 has 14 residues. Trimming cost V 1 base and J 3 bases, with 8 bases left between them. The germline gives CDR1 LNHNV, CDR2 YYDKDF (reference sequence). CDR3 bases: TGTGCCACCAGCAGAGGACCGAAAACAGATACGCAGTATTTT. Protein sequence: CATSRGPKTDTQYF.

The V and J genes are TRBV18 and TRBJ2-5; D is ambiguous. CDR3 length equals 14 residues. Between the trimmed V and J ends, which lost 2 bases and 4 bases, there was a span of 11 bases. Germline V CDR1 and CDR2: KGHSH, LQKENI. The CDR3: CASSPGFEVETQYF. CDR3 nucleotide sequence: TGTGCCAGCTCACCAGGGTTTGAGGTAGAGACCCAGTACTTC.

The V call is TRBV5-4, the J call TRBJ2-7, with TRBD1 matching 7 bases. J was trimmed by 4 bases and V by 6 bases; bases with no gene match: 13. The CDR3 has 15 residues. Germline V gene lookup returns CDR1 SGHNT and CDR2 YYREEE (reference sequence). The CDR3 is CASNRPLGTVYEQYF. Written as DNA, the CDR3 is TGTGCCAGCAACCGGCCTTTAGGGACAGTATACGAGCAGTACTTC.